This T cell receptor (beta chain) was captured in a study of CD4 T cells in relation to SARS-CoV-2 and coronaviruses. Unexposed donor CD4+ T cells date from about 2011-2019, before the COVID-19 pandemic. CD4+ T cells were isolated from the cells after around eleven days of culture. Cells permitting, SARS-CoV-2 S/N and four cold-coronavirus spikes were tested on unexposed-donor CD4+ T cells. Germline assignment: CDR1 MNHEY and CDR2 SMNVEV (reference sequence). Trimming shortened V by 6 bases and J by 2 bases, and 9 bases separated the two germline ends. This CDR3 has 13 residues. Sequencing was performed with immunoSEQ multiplex PCR; in TCRdb, only in-frame clones are kept and a portion is missing. The sample consists of around 24,000 clones, roughly 73% of them appearing once. As concerns this clone: Its specificity is not known.

The chain has TRBV27 and TRBJ2-3; the D gene is possibly TRBD2 (5 bases). The clonotype was recovered from a human donor in good health. The sequencing sample was made of CD4+ T cells from PBMCs, cultured in vitro. The CDR3 DNA sequence: TGTGCCAGCAGGATCCTAGCCACAGATACGCAGTATTTT. Translating it yields CASRILATDTQYF.